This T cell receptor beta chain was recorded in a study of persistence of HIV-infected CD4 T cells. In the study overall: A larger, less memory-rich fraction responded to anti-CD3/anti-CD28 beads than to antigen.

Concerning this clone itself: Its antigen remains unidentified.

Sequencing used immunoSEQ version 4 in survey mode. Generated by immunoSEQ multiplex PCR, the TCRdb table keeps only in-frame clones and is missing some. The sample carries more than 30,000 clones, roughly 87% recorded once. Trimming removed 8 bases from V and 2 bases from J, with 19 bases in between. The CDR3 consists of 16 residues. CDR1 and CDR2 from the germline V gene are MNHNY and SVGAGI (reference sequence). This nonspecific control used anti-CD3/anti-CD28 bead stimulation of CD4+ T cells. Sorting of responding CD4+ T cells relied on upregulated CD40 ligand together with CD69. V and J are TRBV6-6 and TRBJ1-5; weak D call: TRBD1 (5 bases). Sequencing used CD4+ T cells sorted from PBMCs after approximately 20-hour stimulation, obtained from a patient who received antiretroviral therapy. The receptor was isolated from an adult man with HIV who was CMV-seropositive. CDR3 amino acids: CASYSPGGGGNQPQHF. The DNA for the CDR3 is TGTGCCAGCTATTCTCCCGGGGGGGGTGGCAATCAGCCCCAGCATTTT.